These 28 T cell receptor beta chains came from one sample sequenced in a study of shared clonotypes between healthy human individuals. Generated by immunoSEQ multiplex PCR, the TCRdb table keeps only in-frame clones and is missing some. The sample has roughly 2.1 million clones, 93% seen once. The naive CD8 population came from CD45RO-negative cells selected for CCR7, without terminally differentiated effector memory CD45RA+ cells. Sequencing was carried out using naive CD8+ T cells from PBMCs. These receptors all stem from a man between 18 and 29 years old in good health. Some clones in this sample may be carry-over from other donors' samples.

The rearrangement uses TRBV6-5 and TRBJ2-5, with D uncertain. The CDR3 has 16 residues. CDR1 and CDR2 from the germline V gene are MNHEY and SVGAGI. V was trimmed by 2 bases and J by 1 base, leaving 14 bases between them. The CDR3, as DNA: TGTGCCAGCAGTTACAACCCCAGCCAGGCCCAAGAGACCCAGTACTTC. Its protein product is CASSYNPSQAQETQYF.

This clone was observed a single time. The gene calls are TRBV2 and TRBJ2-1; 15 bases line up with TRBD2. Germline lookup yields CDR1 SNHLY and CDR2 FYNNEI. This CDR3 region has 17 residues. J was trimmed by 2 bases and V by 3 bases; bases with no gene match: 2. CDR3 coding DNA: TGTGCCAGCAGTGATGGACTAGCGGGAGGGACCTACAATGAGCAGTTCTTC. Protein product: CASSDGLAGGTYNEQFF.

The chain carries TRBV21-1 and TRBJ2-1; TRBD1, the table's D call, was not compared with the DNA. TRBV21-1 has pseudogene status. The CDR3 runs to 14 residues. The CDR3 DNA reads TGTGCCAGCAGCACATGTGGCAGGGCCAATGAGCAGTTCTTC. Its protein product is CASSTCGRANEQFF.

The V call is TRBV10-3, the J call TRBJ2-1; D is undetermined. In germline, CDR1 is ENHRY, CDR2 SYGVKD. V was pared by 4 bases and J by 9 bases, with 10 bases between. The CDR3 has 12 amino acids. CDR3 sequence reads: CAISVSPTEQFF. CDR3 DNA: TGTGCCATCAGTGTCAGCCCAACTGAGCAGTTCTTC.

The rearrangement joins TRBV27 to TRBJ2-7, with D unclear. Germline assignment: CDR1 MNHEY and CDR2 SMNVEV (reference sequence). Trimming took 3 bases from V and 4 from J, leaving 19 bases between them. The CDR3 has 16 residues. CDR3 residues: CASSLGSLQAVYEQYF. The DNA of the CDR3 is TGTGCCAGCAGTTTGGGCAGTCTGCAGGCAGTGTACGAGCAGTACTTC.

The V call is TRBV6-4, the J call TRBJ2-3; perhaps TRBD1 as D (5 bases). With 10 bases removed from V and 4 bases from J, the gap between germline ends came to 18 bases. The germline gives CDR1 MRHNA, CDR2 SNTAGT. The CDR3 contains 14 residues. This CDR3 is CAIPTALWSDTQYF. The CDR3 coding sequence is TGTGCCATCCCGACAGCACTGTGGTCAGATACGCAGTATTTT.

This rearrangement joins TRBV7-6 to TRBJ2-7; 14 bases are shared with TRBD2. Germline loops: CDR1 SGHVS, CDR2 FNYEAQ. This CDR3 has 17 amino acids. The V segment lost 5 bases and the J segment 5 bases; nucleotides outside the gene matches: 11. CDR3 amino acids: CASSPARLAGGWDEQYF. DNA of the CDR3: TGTGCCAGCAGCCCGGCGAGACTAGCGGGAGGGTGGGACGAGCAGTACTTC.

CDR3 region: CASSQDTTGLSSYEQYF. As DNA, the CDR3 is TGCGCCAGCAGCCAAGATACAACAGGGTTGAGCTCCTACGAGCAGTACTTC. The rearrangement joins TRBV4-1 to TRBJ2-7; D is perhaps TRBD1 (6 bases). Trimming pared 0 bases from V and 0 bases from J, leaving 15 bases between. CDR1 and CDR2 from the germline V gene are MGHRA and YSYEKL. The CDR3 contains 17 residues.

The chain combines TRBV4-1 with TRBJ1-2; maybe TRBD1 (5 bases). Germline CDR1 and CDR2: MGHRA and YSYEKL. V was trimmed by 1 base and J by 0 bases, leaving 9 bases between them. This CDR3 spans 15 amino acids. DNA for the CDR3: TGCGCCAGCAGCCAAGGAGCAGGGTCTAACTATGGCTACACCTTC. Translating gives CASSQGAGSNYGYTF.

This clone was observed a single time. The chain links TRBV15 to TRBJ2-4; TRBD2 agrees at 11 bases. The CDR3 runs to 17 residues. The ends lost 1 base at V and 5 bases at J; junction bases unmatched: 7. CDR1 and CDR2 from the germline V gene are LNHNV and YYDKDF (reference sequence). This chain's CDR3 is CATSRGATSGTENIQYF. The CDR3 nucleotides are TGTGCCACCAGCAGAGGGGCGACTAGCGGGACGGAAAACATTCAGTACTTC.

This chain links TRBV29-1 with TRBJ2-3; 8 bases map to TRBD2. The CDR3 is 18 residues long. Germline V lookup: CDR1 SQVTM, CDR2 ANQGSEA. The V gene end was trimmed by 4 bases and the J gene end by 6 bases; junction bases not matched to a gene: 21. The CDR3 nucleotides are TGCAGCGTTGTTGTTTTGGTGAATGTCCTAGCGGGCCCGGATACGCAGTATTTT. Amino acids: CSVVVLVNVLAGPDTQYF.

V and J are TRBV4-1 and TRBJ2-2; TRBD2 matches 9 bases. The length of the CDR3 is 18 residues. V gave up 3 bases and J gave up 4 bases; unmatched junction bases: 12. From germline, CDR1 is MGHRA and CDR2 YSYEKL. In DNA form, the CDR3 reads TGCGCCAGCAGCCATCAAAGCGGGAGGTTGGCTTCCACCGGGGAGCTGTTTTTT. Its protein is CASSHQSGRLASTGELFF.

This chain links TRBV11-1 with TRBJ2-7; D remains unclear. CDR1 and CDR2 (germline): SGHAT, FQDESV (reference sequence). The CDR3 sequence is 15 residues long. V was clipped by 1 base and J by 4 bases, with 14 bases between them. The CDR3 DNA reads TGTGCCAGCAGCTTAGGTAGTGGCGGCCTGTACGAGCAGTACTTC. This encodes CASSLGSGGLYEQYF.

V gene TRBV7-9 combines with J gene TRBJ2-3; weak D call: TRBD1 (5 bases). The CDR3 contains 15 residues. V lost 2 bases and J lost 5, with 14 bases in between. Germline V lookup: CDR1 SEHNR, CDR2 FQNEAQ (reference sequence). CDR3 nucleotides: TGTGCCAGCAGCTTACTGCAGGGATCCGGAGATACGCAGTATTTT. This sequence encodes CASSLLQGSGDTQYF.

The J gene is TRBJ1-2, the V gene TRBV6-6, with D possibly matching TRBD1 (6 bases). CDR3 length: 16 amino acids. The germline V gene has CDR1 MNHNY and CDR2 SVGAGI (reference sequence). V gave up 0 bases and J gave up 3 bases, with 14 bases separating them. CDR3 DNA: TGTGCCAGCAGTTACTCGAACGGGGGGCTCGACTATGGCTACACCTTC. Its protein product is CASSYSNGGLDYGYTF.

The chain employs TRBV28 and TRBJ1-4; no clear D. Germline V CDR1 and CDR2: MDHEN, SYDVKM. The germline V and J ends were trimmed by 6 bases and 8 bases, with 19 bases remaining between them. The CDR3 spans 15 residues. The CDR3 here is CASRRPLPPDEKLFF. CDR3 DNA sequence: TGTGCCAGCAGGCGCCCCCTCCCCCCCGACGAAAAACTGTTTTTT. Full variable domain (remainder filled in from reference TRBV28 and TRBJ1-4): DVKVTQSSRYLVKRTGEKVFLECVQDMDHENMFWYRQDPGLGLRLIYFSYDVKMKEKGDIPEGYSVSREKKERFSLILESASTNQTSMYLCASRRPLPPDEKLFFGSGTQLSVL.

Notes on this clone: Additional DNA sequences in this sample encode the identical CDR3. V usage is TRBV6-5 and J usage is TRBJ2-5; perhaps TRBD2 as D (5 bases). The germline gives CDR1 MNHEY, CDR2 SVGAGI. This CDR3 has 13 amino acids. V lost 4 bases and J lost 1, with 7 bases in between. The CDR3 protein is CASSSRGQETQYF. The CDR3 nucleotides are TGTGCCAGCAGTTCCCGGGGCCAAGAGACCCAGTACTTC.

Concerning this clone itself: This specimen includes other DNA sequences encoding the same CDR3. The chain has TRBV5-6 and TRBJ2-1; no clear D. Between the trimmed V and J ends, which lost 0 bases and 4 bases, there was a span of 8 bases. Germline V gives CDR1 SGHDT, CDR2 YYEEEE. This CDR3 comprises 14 residues. The CDR3 DNA sequence: TGTGCCAGCAGCTTGGCGAGGCGGTACAATGAGCAGTTCTTC. Translating gives CASSLARRYNEQFF.

This chain uses TRBV4-2 with TRBJ2-7; tentative D call: TRBD1 (6 bases). Between the trimmed V and J ends, which lost 4 bases and 5 bases, there was a span of 12 bases. The germline CDR1 and CDR2 sequences are LGHNA and YNFKEQ. This CDR3 is built from 13 residues. The CDR3 coding sequence is TGTGCCAGCAGCCTAAAACAGGGAGACGAGCAGTACTTC. Translation: CASSLKQGDEQYF.

This clone was detected many times. The V call is TRBV6-1, the J call TRBJ2-7; D is perhaps TRBD1 or TRBD2 (6 bases each). The CDR3 is made up of 14 amino acids. CDR1 is MNHNS, CDR2 SASEGT, per germline. Trimming shortened V by 5 bases and J by 1 base, and 12 bases separated the two germline ends. CDR3 coding DNA: TGTGCCAGCAGTCAACGGGGGCAATCCTACGAGCAGTACTTC. It translates to CASSQRGQSYEQYF.

The chain recombines TRBV6-5 with TRBJ2-7; 8 nucleotides line up with TRBD2. Germline-derived CDR1 and CDR2 are MNHEY and SVGAGI. Trimming at V came to 2 bases and at J to 3 bases, leaving 6 bases not matched to a gene. This CDR3 has 15 residues. CDR3 DNA sequence: TGTGCCAGCAGTTACAAGGCGGGGGGATTCTACGAGCAGTACTTC. It encodes CASSYKAGGFYEQYF.

V is TRBV4-3 and J is TRBJ2-3, with 7 positions matching TRBD2. The CDR3 is made up of 16 amino acids. The junction had 6 bases not matched to a gene; V was cut back by 0 bases and J by 3 bases. Germline V gene sequence: CDR1 LGHNA, CDR2 YSLEER. The CDR3 here is CASSQDHGGWTDTQYF. In DNA form, the CDR3 reads TGCGCCAGCAGCCAAGATCACGGGGGGTGGACAGATACGCAGTATTTT.

This clone came up once. This chain links TRBV11-2 with TRBJ2-7; D may be TRBD1 or TRBD2 (5 bases each). Germline CDR1 is SGHAT and CDR2 is FQNNGV. This CDR3 comprises 15 residues. V was pared by 5 bases and J by 3 bases, with 17 bases between. CDR3 amino acids: CASSGRGGWDYEQYF. CDR3 in DNA: TGTGCCAGCAGCGGTAGGGGCGGGTGGGACTACGAGCAGTACTTC.

On this clone itself: This CDR3 is also generated by other DNA sequences in the sample. The J gene is TRBJ2-7, the V gene TRBV5-1; D perhaps matches TRBD2 (5 bases). Looked up from germline, CDR1 is SGHRS and CDR2 is YFSETQ. The CDR3 runs 14 residues. Between the trimmed V and J ends, which lost 0 bases and 1 base, there was a span of 8 bases. CDR3 in DNA: TGCGCCAGCAGCTTGGCAGGACTGTCCTACGAGCAGTACTTC. The encoded protein is CASSLAGLSYEQYF.

This rearrangement joins TRBV7-3 to TRBJ2-7, with 11 bases identical to TRBD2. With V trimmed by 4 bases and J by 0 bases, 5 bases remained unmatched. CDR3 length: 16 amino acids. CDR1 is SGHTA, CDR2 FQGTGA, per germline. In DNA form, the CDR3 reads TGTGCCAGCAGCTCGACTAGCGGGGACCACTCCTACGAGCAGTACTTC. Translated, it gives CASSSTSGDHSYEQYF.

The genes are TRBV11-2 and TRBJ2-6; D is ambiguous. Trimming left V 5 bases short and J 4 bases short, with 9 bases between. The germline CDR1 and CDR2 sequences are SGHAT and FQNNGV. CDR3 length: 14 amino acids. CDR3 DNA sequence: TGTGCCAGCAGCACACGACAAGGGGCCAACGTCCTGACTTTC. The encoded protein is CASSTRQGANVLTF.

The chain uses TRBV4-3 and TRBJ1-1; D possibly corresponds to TRBD1 (6 bases). Looked up from germline, CDR1 is LGHNA and CDR2 is YSLEER. V was trimmed by 4 bases and J by 4 bases, leaving 13 bases between them. The CDR3 extends over 14 amino acids. CDR3 loop: CASSPGGARTEAFF. CDR3 nucleotide sequence: TGCGCCAGCAGCCCGGGGGGGGCACGCACTGAAGCTTTCTTT.

The rearrangement joins TRBV29-1 to TRBJ2-7; no clear D. Trimming took 4 bases from V and 1 from J, leaving 8 bases between them. CDR1 is SQVTM and CDR2 is ANQGSEA in the germline V gene. The CDR3 runs to 12 residues. The CDR3 DNA sequence: TGCAGCGTTGGGCTACCATCCTACGAGCAGTACTTC. Translated, it gives CSVGLPSYEQYF.